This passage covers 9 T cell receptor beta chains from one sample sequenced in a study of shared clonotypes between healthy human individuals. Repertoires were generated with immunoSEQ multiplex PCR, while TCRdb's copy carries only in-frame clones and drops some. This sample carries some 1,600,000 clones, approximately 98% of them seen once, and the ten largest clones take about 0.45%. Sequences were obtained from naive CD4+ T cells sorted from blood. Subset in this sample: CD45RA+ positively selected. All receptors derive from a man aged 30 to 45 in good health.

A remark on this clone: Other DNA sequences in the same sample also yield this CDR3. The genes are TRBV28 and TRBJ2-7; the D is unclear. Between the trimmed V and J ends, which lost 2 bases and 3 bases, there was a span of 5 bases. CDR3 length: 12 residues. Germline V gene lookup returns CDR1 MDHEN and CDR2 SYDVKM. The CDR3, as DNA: TGTGCCAGCAGTTTAAACAGCTACGAGCAGTACTTC. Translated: CASSLNSYEQYF. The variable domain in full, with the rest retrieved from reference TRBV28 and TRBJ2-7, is DVKVTQSSRYLVKRTGEKVFLECVQDMDHENMFWYRQDPGLGLRLIYFSYDVKMKEKGDIPEGYSVSREKKERFSLILESASTNQTSMYLCASSLNSYEQYFGPGTRLTVT.

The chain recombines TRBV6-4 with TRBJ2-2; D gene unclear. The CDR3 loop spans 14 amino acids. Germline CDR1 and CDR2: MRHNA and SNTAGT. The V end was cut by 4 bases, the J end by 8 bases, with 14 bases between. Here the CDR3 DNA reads TGTGCCAGCAGTGCGAACCTTGCCCGGGGGGAGCTGTTTTTT. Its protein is CASSANLARGELFF.

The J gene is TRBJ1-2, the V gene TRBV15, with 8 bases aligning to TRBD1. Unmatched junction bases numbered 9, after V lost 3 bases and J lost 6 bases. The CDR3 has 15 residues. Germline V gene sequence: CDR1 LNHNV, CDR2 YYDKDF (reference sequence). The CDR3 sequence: CATSREDRGLHGYTF. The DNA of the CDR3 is TGTGCCACCAGCAGGGAAGACAGGGGACTTCATGGCTACACCTTC.

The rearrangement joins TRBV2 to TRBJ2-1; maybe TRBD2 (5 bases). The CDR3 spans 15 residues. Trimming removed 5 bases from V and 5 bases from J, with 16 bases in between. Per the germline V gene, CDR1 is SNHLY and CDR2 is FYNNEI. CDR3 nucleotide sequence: TGTGCCAGCAGTACCCTACTCCCCGGGGACAATGAGCAGTTCTTC. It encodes CASSTLLPGDNEQFF.

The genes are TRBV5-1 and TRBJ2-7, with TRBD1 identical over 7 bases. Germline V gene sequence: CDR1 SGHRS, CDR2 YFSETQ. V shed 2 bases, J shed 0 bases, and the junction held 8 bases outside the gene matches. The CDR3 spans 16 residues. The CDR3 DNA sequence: TGCGCCAGCAGCTTCAGACAGGGTGGGACCTCCTACGAGCAGTACTTC. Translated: CASSFRQGGTSYEQYF.

CDR3 region: CASSLRGRETQYF. CDR3 coding DNA: TGTGCCAGCAGCCTCAGGGGGCGTGAGACCCAGTACTTC. The chain recombines TRBV9 with TRBJ2-5; 8 bases fit TRBD1. The CDR3 runs 13 residues. After removal of 4 bases from V and 5 bases from J, the junction contained 4 bases not matched to a gene. CDR1 and CDR2 from the germline V gene are SGDLS and YYNGEE.

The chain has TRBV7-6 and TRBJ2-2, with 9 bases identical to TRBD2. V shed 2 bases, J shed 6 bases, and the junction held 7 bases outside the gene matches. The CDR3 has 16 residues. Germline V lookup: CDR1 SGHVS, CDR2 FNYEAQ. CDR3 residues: CASSLIRAGGAGELFF. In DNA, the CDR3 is TGTGCCAGCAGCTTAATACGAGCGGGAGGCGCCGGGGAGCTGTTTTTT.

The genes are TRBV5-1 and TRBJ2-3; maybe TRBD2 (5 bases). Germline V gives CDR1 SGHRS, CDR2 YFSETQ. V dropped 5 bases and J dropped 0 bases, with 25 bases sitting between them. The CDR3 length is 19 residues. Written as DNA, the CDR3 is TGCGCCAGCAGTATACCCCCGGGAACACCCGGAGGTAGCACAGATACGCAGTATTTT. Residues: CASSIPPGTPGGSTDTQYF.

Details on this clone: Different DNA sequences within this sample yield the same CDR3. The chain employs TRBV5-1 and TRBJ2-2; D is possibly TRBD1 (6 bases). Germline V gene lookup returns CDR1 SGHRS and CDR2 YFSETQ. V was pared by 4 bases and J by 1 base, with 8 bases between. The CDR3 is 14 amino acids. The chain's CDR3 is CASSRGQNTGELFF. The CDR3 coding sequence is TGCGCCAGCAGCAGGGGACAGAACACCGGGGAGCTGTTTTTT. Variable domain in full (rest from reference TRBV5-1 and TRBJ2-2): KAGVTQTPRYLIKTRGQQVTLSCSPISGHRSVSWYQQTPGQGLQFLFEYFSETQRNKGNFPGRFSGRQFSNSRSEMNVSTLELGDSALYLCASSRGQNTGELFFGEGSRLTVL.